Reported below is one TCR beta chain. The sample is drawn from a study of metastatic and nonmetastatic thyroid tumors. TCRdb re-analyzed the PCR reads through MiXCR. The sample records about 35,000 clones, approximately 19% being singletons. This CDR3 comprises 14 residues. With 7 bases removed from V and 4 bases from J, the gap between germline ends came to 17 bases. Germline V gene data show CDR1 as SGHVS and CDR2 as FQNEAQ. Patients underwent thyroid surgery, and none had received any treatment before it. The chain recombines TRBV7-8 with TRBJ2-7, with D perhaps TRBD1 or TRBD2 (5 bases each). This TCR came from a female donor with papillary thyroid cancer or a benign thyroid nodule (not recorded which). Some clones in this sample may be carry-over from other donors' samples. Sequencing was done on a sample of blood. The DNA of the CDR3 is TGTGCCAGCACCATTTCGGGGCCTTTATACGAGCAGTACTTC. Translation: CASTISGPLYEQYF.